One and the same sample provided the 11 T cell receptor beta chains below, sequenced in a study of blood T cell repertoires in COVID-19 (dated by TCRdb to 2020 to 2022). The library was generated by the immunoSEQ multiplex PCR assay. The table was pulled from immuneACCESS by TCRdb, which kept in-frame rearrangements only. Such tables lose some clones; where checked, under half of the loss comes from unresolved V genes, and the rest has no known cause. This sample holds about 220,000 clones; around 84% were observed only once. The top ten hold 15% to 20% of the sample. The sample was peripheral blood. The source is a man aged 30 to 39 with active or convalescent COVID-19.

As regards this clone: One end of the junction fails to match germline, which may point to a read error. The J gene is TRBJ2-7, the V gene TRBV4-1; 13 positions match TRBD2. This CDR3 region has 20 residues. In germline, CDR1 is MGHRA, CDR2 YSYEKL. The CDR3 DNA follows: TGCGCCCGCAGCCGACTACCGCCTGAGAGGACTAGCGGGAGTAGGTACGAGCAGTACTTC. Residues: CARSRLPPERTSGSRYEQYF.

The chain combines TRBV20-1 with TRBJ1-3; the D gene is possibly TRBD1 (5 bases). The V gene's germline CDR1 is DFQATT and CDR2 SNEGSKA (reference sequence). The CDR3 is made up of 16 amino acids. Trimming pared 3 bases from V and 4 bases from J, leaving 19 bases between. For the CDR3, the DNA is TGCAGTGCTAGTTCGTCAGGGCGATTTCCAGGAAACACCATATATTTT. This translates into CSASSSGRFPGNTIYF.

This chain connects TRBV4-2 to TRBJ1-1; D possibly corresponds to TRBD1 (5 bases). The V end was cut by 3 bases, the J end by 0 bases, with 14 bases between. CDR3 length: 16 residues. CDR1 LGHNA and CDR2 YNFKEQ come from the germline V gene. CDR3 in DNA: TGTGCCAGCAGCCAGCAAGCGGGGGGGTTGAACACTGAAGCTTTCTTT. It translates to CASSQQAGGLNTEAFF.

The CDR3 nucleotides read TGTGCCAGCAGCTTAGACCCCGGACAGAAACTGAATGAAAAACTGTTTTTT. Protein product: CASSLDPGQKLNEKLFF. The rearrangement links TRBV7-6 to TRBJ1-4, with D possibly being TRBD1 (6 bases). Trimming took off 1 base at V and 5 bases at J, with 17 bases between the two ends. Germline V gene sequence: CDR1 SGHVS, CDR2 FNYEAQ. The CDR3 consists of 17 residues.

J is TRBJ1-3 and V is TRBV15, with a possible D match to TRBD1 (6 bases). Germline values: CDR1 LNHNV, CDR2 YYDKDF (reference sequence). CDR3 size: 18 residues. Between the trimmed V and J ends, which lost 2 bases and 0 bases, there was a span of 17 bases. CDR3 nucleotides: TGTGCCACCAGCAGACATTCACAGGGCGGCTCCTCTGGAAACACCATATATTTT. Translated, it gives CATSRHSQGGSSGNTIYF.

The J gene is TRBJ1-3, the V gene TRBV7-6; no clear D gene. CDR3 length: 15 residues. CDR1 and CDR2 from the germline V gene are SGHVS and FNYEAQ. The V gene lost 7 bases and the J gene lost 0 bases, with 13 bases spanning the gap. DNA of the CDR3: TGTGCCAGCAACCTCGCAGGTTTCTCTGGAAACACCATATATTTT. As protein: CASNLAGFSGNTIYF. The variable domain in full, completed from reference TRBV7-6 and TRBJ1-3, reads GAGVSQSPRYKVTKRGQDVALRCDPISGHVSLYWYRQALGQGPEFLTYFNYEAQQDKSGLPNDRFSAERPEGSISTLTIQRTEQRDSAMYRCASNLAGFSGNTIYFGEGSWLTVV.

The rearrangement uses TRBV5-1 and TRBJ1-6, with 7 bases identical to TRBD1. Germline V CDR1 and CDR2: SGHRS, YFSETQ. V gave up 6 bases and J gave up 0 bases; unmatched junction bases: 9. This CDR3 has 17 amino acids. CDR3 region: CASTPGQKSSYNSPLHF. The CDR3 DNA reads as TGCGCCAGCACTCCGGGACAGAAGAGCTCCTATAATTCACCCCTCCACTTT. Full variable domain (missing parts from reference TRBV5-1 and TRBJ1-6): KAGVTQTPRYLIKTRGQQVTLSCSPISGHRSVSWYQQTPGQGLQFLFEYFSETQRNKGNFPGRFSGRQFSNSRSEMNVSTLELGDSALYLCASTPGQKSSYNSPLHFGNGTRLTVT.

This chain joins TRBV19 and TRBJ2-7, with D perhaps matching TRBD1 (5 bases). The V gene lost 3 bases and the J gene lost 0 bases, with 9 bases spanning the gap. The CDR3 loop spans 14 amino acids. Germline loops: CDR1 LNHDA, CDR2 SQIVND (reference sequence). The CDR3 loop reads CASSIAGFSYEQYF. The CDR3 DNA reads as TGTGCCAGTAGTATTGCAGGGTTCTCCTACGAGCAGTACTTC.

The chain couples TRBV28 to TRBJ1-6, with 10 bases matching TRBD1. V lost 8 bases, J lost 7 bases, and 5 bases stayed unmatched. The CDR3 has 14 amino acids. Germline loops: CDR1 MDHEN, CDR2 SYDVKM. CDR3 sequence reads: CASFRTGGNSPLHF. As DNA, the CDR3 is TGTGCCAGCTTCCGGACAGGGGGAAATTCACCCCTCCACTTT.

This sequence joins TRBV9 and TRBJ2-2; 12 nucleotides match TRBD2. The junction had 8 bases not matched to a gene; V was cut back by 0 bases and J by 5 bases. Germline lookup yields CDR1 SGDLS and CDR2 YYNGEE. The CDR3 covers 18 residues. DNA for the CDR3: TGTGCCAGCAGCGTAGGGCTAGCGGGGGGGCCGAGAACCGGGGAGCTGTTTTTT. This sequence encodes CASSVGLAGGPRTGELFF.

As regards this clone: Other DNA variants within this sample encode the same CDR3. The chain is built from TRBV7-2 and TRBJ1-5; the match to TRBD1 covers 8 bases. Germline assignment: CDR1 SGHTA and CDR2 FQGNSA. The junction had 11 bases not matched to a gene; V was cut back by 2 bases and J by 2 bases. There are 18 residues in the CDR3. The CDR3 reads CASSLSLLQGVGNQPQHF. CDR3 sequence (DNA): TGTGCCAGCAGCTTATCCTTACTACAGGGGGTAGGCAATCAGCCCCAGCATTTT.